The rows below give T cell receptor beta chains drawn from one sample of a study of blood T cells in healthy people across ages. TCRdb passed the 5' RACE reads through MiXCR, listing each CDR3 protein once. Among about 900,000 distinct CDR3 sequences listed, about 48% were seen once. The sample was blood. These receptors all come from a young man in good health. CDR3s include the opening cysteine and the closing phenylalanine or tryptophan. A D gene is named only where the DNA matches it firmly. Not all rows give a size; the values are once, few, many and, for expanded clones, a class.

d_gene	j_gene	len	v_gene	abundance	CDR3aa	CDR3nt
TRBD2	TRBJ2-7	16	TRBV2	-	CASRQTSGGASYEQYF	TGTGCCAGCAGACAGACTAGCGGGGGGGCCTCCTACGAGCAGTACTTC
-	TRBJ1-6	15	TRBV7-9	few	CASSLEGRPNSPLHF	TGTGCCAGCAGCTTAGAGGGCAGACCAAATTCACCCCTCCACTTT
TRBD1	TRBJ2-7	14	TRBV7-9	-	CASSAGTGELEQYF	TGTGCCAGCAGCGCCGGGACAGGGGAGCTCGAGCAGTACTTC
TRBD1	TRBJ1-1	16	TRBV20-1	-	CSARPGQELMNTEAFF	TGCAGTGCTAGACCGGGACAGGAGCTAATGAACACTGAAGCTTTCTTT
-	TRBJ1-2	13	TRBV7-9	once	CASSLNGLSGYTF	TGTGCCAGCAGCTTAAATGGATTAAGCGGCTACACCTTC
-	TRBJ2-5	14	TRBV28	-	CASSLMTGRGAQYF	TGTGCCAGCAGTTTGATGACAGGGAGGGGTGCCCAGTACTTC
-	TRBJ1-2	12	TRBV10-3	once	CAPLDLSYGYTF	TGTGCCCCCCTGGATCTATCTTATGGCTACACCTTC
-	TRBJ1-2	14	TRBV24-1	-	CATSDNNQYYGYTF	TGTGCCACCAGTGATAACAACCAGTACTATGGCTACACCTTC
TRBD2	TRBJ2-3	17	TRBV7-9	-	CASSLLAGAIGTDTQYF	TGTGCCAGCAGCTTACTAGCGGGGGCTATAGGCACAGATACGCAGTATTTT
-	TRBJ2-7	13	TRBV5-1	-	CASSFGPGVEQYF	TGCGCCAGCAGCTTCGGTCCAGGGGTCGAGCAGTACTTC
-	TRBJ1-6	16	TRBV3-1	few	CASSQAQATYNSPLHF	TGTGCCAGCAGCCAAGCACAGGCAACCTATAATTCACCCCTCCACTTT
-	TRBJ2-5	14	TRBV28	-	CASSMGGAQETQYF	TGTGCCAGCAGTATGGGGGGTGCCCAAGAGACCCAGTACTTC
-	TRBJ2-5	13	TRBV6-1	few	CASSGRQSETQYF	TGTGCCAGCAGTGGTCGACAGAGTGAGACCCAGTACTTC
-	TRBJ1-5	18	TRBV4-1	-	CASSPLVAGPSSNQPQHF	TGCGCCAGCAGCCCCCTCGTGGCAGGCCCTTCTAGCAATCAGCCCCAGCATTTT
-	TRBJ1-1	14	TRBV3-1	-	CASVPPGKIDEAFF	TGTGCCAGCGTTCCTCCGGGGAAGATCGATGAAGCTTTCTTT
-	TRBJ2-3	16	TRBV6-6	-	CASSYSSLAVADAQYF	TGTGCCAGCAGTTACTCGAGCCTAGCTGTAGCAGATGCGCAGTATTTT
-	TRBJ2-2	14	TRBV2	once	CASSEQGAAGGLFF	TGTGCCAGCAGTGAGCAGGGGGCAGCGGGGGGGCTGTTTTTT
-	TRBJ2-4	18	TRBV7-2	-	CASSLLTPQSVGKNIQYF	TGTGCCAGCAGCTTATTAACCCCACAGTCGGTTGGCAAAAACATTCAGTACTTC
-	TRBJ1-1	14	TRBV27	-	CASSFGPGEAEAFF	TGTGCCAGCAGTTTTGGGCCAGGGGAGGCTGAAGCTTTCTTT
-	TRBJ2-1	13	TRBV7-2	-	CASSLGLNPEQFF	TGTGCCAGCAGCTTAGGTCTTAACCCAGAGCAGTTCTTC
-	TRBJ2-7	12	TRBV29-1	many	CSVEDASYEQYF	TGCAGCGTTGAAGACGCTTCCTACGAGCAGTACTTC
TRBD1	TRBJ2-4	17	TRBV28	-	CASTDPTGSLAKNIQYF	TGTGCCAGCACCGACCCGACAGGGTCCTTAGCCAAAAACATTCAGTACTTC
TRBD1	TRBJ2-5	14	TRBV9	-	CASSPGGVLETQYF	TGTGCCAGCAGCCCAGGGGGAGTCCTGGAGACCCAGTACTTC
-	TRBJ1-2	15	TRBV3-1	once	CASSQENRARGGYTF	TGTGCCAGCAGCCAAGAAAACAGGGCACGGGGAGGCTACACCTTC
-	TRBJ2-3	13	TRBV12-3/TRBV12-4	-	CASGSKTGGMQYF	TGTGCCAGCGGAAGCAAGACAGGAGGTATGCAGTATTTT
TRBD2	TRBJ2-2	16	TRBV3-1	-	CASSSLAGGPIGELFF	TGTGCCAGCAGCTCTCTAGCGGGGGGGCCGATCGGGGAGCTGTTTTTT
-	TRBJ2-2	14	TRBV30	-	CAWRRQFNTGELFF	TGTGCCTGGAGAAGGCAGTTCAACACCGGGGAGCTGTTTTTT
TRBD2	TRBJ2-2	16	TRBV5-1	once	CASSLERGANTGELFF	TGCGCCAGCAGCTTAGAACGGGGGGCGAACACCGGGGAGCTGTTTTTT
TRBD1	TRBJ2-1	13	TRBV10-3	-	CAIADREYNEQFF	TGTGCAATCGCGGACAGGGAGTACAATGAGCAGTTCTTC
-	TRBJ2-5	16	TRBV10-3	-	CAISESRAGRQETQYF	TGTGCCATCAGTGAGTCGAGGGCGGGACGCCAAGAGACCCAGTACTTC
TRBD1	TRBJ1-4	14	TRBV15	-	CATSRDRGSEKLFF	TGTGCCACCAGCAGAGACAGGGGGAGCGAAAAACTGTTTTTT
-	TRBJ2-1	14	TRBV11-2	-	CASSPLGQYNEQLF	TGTGCCAGCAGCCCTCTCGGACAGTACAATGAGCAGTTATTC
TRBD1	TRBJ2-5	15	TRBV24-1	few	CATSDRGQLQETQYF	TGTGCCACCAGTGATCGGGGACAGCTCCAAGAGACCCAGTACTTC
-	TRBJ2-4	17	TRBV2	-	CASSFSDLGEAKNIQYF	TGTGCCAGCAGTTTCTCCGACCTTGGGGAAGCCAAAAACATTCAGTACTTC
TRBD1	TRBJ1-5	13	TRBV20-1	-	CSARDQGGQPQHF	TGCAGTGCTAGAGACCAGGGGGGCCAGCCCCAGCATTTT
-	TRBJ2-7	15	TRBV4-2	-	CASSQDRTDLYEQYF	TGTGCCAGCAGCCAAGATCGGACAGACCTCTACGAGCAGTACTTC
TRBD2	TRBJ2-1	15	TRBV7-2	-	CASSLGGGAGTEQFF	TGTGCCAGCAGCTTGGGCGGGGGGGCCGGCACTGAGCAGTTCTTC
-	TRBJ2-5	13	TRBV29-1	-	CSVEVRQYNEQYF	TGCAGCGTTGAAGTGAGACAGTACAATGAGCAGTACTTC
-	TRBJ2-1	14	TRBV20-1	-	CSAYSGGTYNEQFF	TGCAGTGCTTATTCAGGGGGGACCTACAATGAGCAGTTCTTC
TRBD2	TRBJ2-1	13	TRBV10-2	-	CASSEPGLAEQFF	TGCGCCAGCAGTGAGCCGGGACTAGCGGAGCAGTTCTTC
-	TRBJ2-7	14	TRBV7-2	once	CASSLRQETYEQYF	TGTGCCAGCAGCTTACGACAGGAAACCTACGAGCAGTACTTC
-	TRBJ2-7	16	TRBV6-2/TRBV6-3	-	CASSYGAAGDPYEQYF	TGTGCCAGCAGTTACGGCGCAGCAGGCGACCCCTACGAGCAGTACTTC
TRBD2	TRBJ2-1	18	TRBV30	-	CAWARPSGGRSSYNEQFF	TGTGCCTGGGCTCGACCTAGCGGGGGGCGAAGCTCCTACAATGAGCAGTTCTTC
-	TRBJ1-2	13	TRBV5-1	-	CASNLEVVGSYTF	TGCGCCAGCAACTTGGAGGTGGTTGGAAGCTACACCTTC
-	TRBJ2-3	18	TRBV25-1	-	CASSDFPPGGPGADAQYF	TGTGCCAGCAGTGATTTCCCCCCCGGGGGGCCCGGGGCAGATGCGCAGTATTTT
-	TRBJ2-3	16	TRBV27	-	CASSRTGNRITDTQYF	TGTGCCAGCAGTCGCACAGGGAACCGAATCACAGATACGCAGTATTTT